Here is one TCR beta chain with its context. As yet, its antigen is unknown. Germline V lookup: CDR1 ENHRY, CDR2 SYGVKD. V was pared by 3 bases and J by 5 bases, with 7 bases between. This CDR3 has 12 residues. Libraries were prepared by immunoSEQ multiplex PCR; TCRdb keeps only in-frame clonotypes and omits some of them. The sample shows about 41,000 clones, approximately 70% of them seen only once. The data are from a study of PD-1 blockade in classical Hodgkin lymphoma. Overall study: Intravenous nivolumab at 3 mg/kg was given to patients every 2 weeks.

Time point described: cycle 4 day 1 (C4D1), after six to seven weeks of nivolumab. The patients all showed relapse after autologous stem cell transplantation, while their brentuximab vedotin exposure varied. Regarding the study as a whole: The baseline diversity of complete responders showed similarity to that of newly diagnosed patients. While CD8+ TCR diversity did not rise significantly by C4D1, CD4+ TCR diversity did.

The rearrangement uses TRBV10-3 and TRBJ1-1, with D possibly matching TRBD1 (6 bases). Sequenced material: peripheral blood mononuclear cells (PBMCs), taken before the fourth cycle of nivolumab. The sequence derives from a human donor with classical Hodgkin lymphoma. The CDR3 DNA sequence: TGTGCCATCAGTGAAGGGGGTACTGAAGCTTTCTTT. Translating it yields CAISEGGTEAFF.